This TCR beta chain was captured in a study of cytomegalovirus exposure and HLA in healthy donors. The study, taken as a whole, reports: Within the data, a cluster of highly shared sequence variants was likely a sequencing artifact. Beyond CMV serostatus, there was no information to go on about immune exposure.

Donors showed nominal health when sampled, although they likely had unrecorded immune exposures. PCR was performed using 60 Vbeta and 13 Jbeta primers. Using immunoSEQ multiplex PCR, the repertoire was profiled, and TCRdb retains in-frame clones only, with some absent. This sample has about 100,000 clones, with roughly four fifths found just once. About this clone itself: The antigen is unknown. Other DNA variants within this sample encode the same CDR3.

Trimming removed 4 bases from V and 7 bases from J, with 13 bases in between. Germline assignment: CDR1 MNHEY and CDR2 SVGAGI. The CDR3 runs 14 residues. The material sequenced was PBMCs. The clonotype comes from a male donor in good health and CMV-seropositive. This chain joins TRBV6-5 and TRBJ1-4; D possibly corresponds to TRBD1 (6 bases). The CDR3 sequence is CASSLGQGIEKLFF. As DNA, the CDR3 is TGTGCCAGCAGTTTGGGGCAGGGGATTGAAAAACTGTTTTTT.